This TCR beta chain was obtained from a study of T-cell memory formation after mild COVID-19. This clonotype was counted ten times or more. TCRdb ran MiXCR on the 5' RACE reads and lists one entry per CDR3 protein. The profile covers about 57,000 distinct CDR3 sequences, with 9.5% to 15% appearing a single time and around 25% taken by the ten largest. Sequencing was performed on PBMCs or a T cell subset sorted from them (not recorded which). The source is a man aged 18 to 29 who had mild COVID-19 (a few samples of this study predate the infection). Cell type and time point are not known.

CDR3 sequence (DNA): TGTGCCAGCTCACCACGTCGGGCGTTAGCGGGTGAGCAGTTCTTC. Its translation: CASSPRRALAGEQFF. J is TRBJ2-1 and V is TRBV18; TRBD2 aligns across 7 bases. Germline values: CDR1 KGHSH, CDR2 LQKENI. CDR3 length: 15 amino acids. V shed 1 base and J 9 bases; nucleotides not matched to a gene: 9.